These 17 T cell receptor beta chains share one sample of origin, sequenced in a study of tumor and adjacent non-tumor tissue in lung cancer. The library came from three nested PCR rounds adapted from ARM-PCR protocols. TCRdb re-called the multiplex PCR reads through MiXCR, storing one row per CDR3 protein. The sample carries approximately 120,000 distinct CDR3 sequences, roughly 77% recorded once. No cell sorting was done before RNA was extracted from the tissue. Sequenced sample: lung tumor tissue. Receptors were obtained from a woman in her sixties or seventies with non-small cell lung cancer.

Of note for this clonotype: A read error may account for a junction end that differs from germline. This rearrangement joins TRBV5-1 to TRBJ2-7; D is perhaps TRBD2 (5 bases). Germline V gene sequence: CDR1 SGHRS, CDR2 YFSETQ. CDR3 length: 14 amino acids. CDR3 residues: CVSSLEGSSYEQYF. CDR3 nucleotide sequence: TGCGTCAGCAGCTTGGAAGGGAGCTCCTATGAACAGTACTTC.

As concerns this clonotype: Without the conserved terminal phenylalanine or tryptophan, this CDR3 likely stems from a read error. The CDR3 loop reads CASSLHLGGGDTQYI. As DNA, the CDR3 is TGTGCCAGCAGCTTACATCTCGGCGGGGGGGATACACAGTATATT. This sequence joins TRBV11-2 and TRBJ2-3; 9 nucleotides agree with TRBD2. The CDR3 contains 15 residues. The germline V gene has CDR1 SGHAT and CDR2 FQNNGV.

For this clonotype: A much bigger clone sits one base away, suggesting this may be a read error. The chain carries TRBV4-2 and TRBJ1-1, with 8 bases matching TRBD1. The germline V gene encodes CDR1 LGHNA and CDR2 YNFKEQ. This CDR3 is 20 amino acids long. The CDR3 region has the DNA TGTGCCAGCAGCCAAGGAGGGCGAATAGACAGGGGAGGGCTGAACACTGAAGTTTTCTTT. Translation: CASSQGGRIDRGGLNTEVFF.

The chain carries TRBV29-1 and TRBJ2-7; a possible D gene is TRBD2 (6 bases). CDR3 length: 12 residues. V was trimmed by 7 bases and J by 5 bases, leaving 15 bases between them. Germline V lookup: CDR1 SQVTM, CDR2 ANQGSEA. The CDR3 loop reads CSAGGAINEQYF. CDR3 coding DNA: TGCAGCGCAGGCGGGGCAATCAACGAGCAGTACTTC.

On this clonotype: A junction end diverges from the germline sequence, so it may reflect a read error. The gene calls are TRBV7-9 and TRBJ1-2, with D maybe TRBD1 (5 bases). The CDR3 has 13 amino acids. Germline V gene sequence: CDR1 SEHNR, CDR2 FQNEAQ (reference sequence). In DNA form, the CDR3 reads TGTGCCAGCAGCCACGGGGGATTTCTTGGCTTCACCTTC. The encoded protein is CASSHGGFLGFTF.

Notes on this clonotype: One end of the junction does not line up with germline, which may come from a read error. This chain uses TRBV28 with TRBJ1-5; D gene uncertain. The CDR3 totals 14 residues. Germline V gene sequence: CDR1 MDHEN, CDR2 SYDVKM. Written as DNA, the CDR3 is TGTGCCAGCAACAAGCGGACTGTCAATCAACCCCAGCATTTT. Translated, it gives CASNKRTVNQPQHF.

As to this clonotype: A much larger clone lies a single base off, so this may be a read error. This chain joins TRBV7-9 and TRBJ1-2; D is unresolved. Looked up from germline, CDR1 is SEHNR and CDR2 is FQNEAQ (reference sequence). The CDR3 sequence is 17 residues long. Trimming removed 6 bases at V and 3 bases at J, with 23 bases between. CDR3 amino acids: CASSPGSTVAEDYGYTF. Here the CDR3 DNA reads TGTGCCAGCAGTCCCGGGTCTACAGTGGCTGAGGACTATGGCTACACCTTC.

Note on this clonotype: Relative to the germline gene, one junction end is altered; a read error may explain this. This chain connects TRBV6-1 to TRBJ1-5; D is perhaps TRBD1 (6 bases). The CDR3 runs 15 residues. Germline assignment: CDR1 MNHNS and CDR2 SASEGT. CDR3 region: CASGEVDRNHQPQRF. The CDR3, as DNA: TGTGCCAGCGGTGAGGTCGACAGGAATCATCAGCCCCAGCGTTTT.

This clonotype turned up a few times. An end of the junction does not agree with germline; a read error may underlie this. CDR3 loop: CASSQDDQTGELLF. In DNA form, the CDR3 reads TGCGCCAGCAGCCAAGATGACCAGACCGGGGAGCTGTTATTT. The chain links TRBV4-3 to TRBJ2-2, with D possibly matching TRBD2 (5 bases). Germline CDR1 reads LGHNA; CDR2 reads YSLEER. The CDR3 has 14 amino acids.

This clonotype has more than one count but fewer than ten. The V call is TRBV6-2 or TRBV6-3, the J call TRBJ2-1, with D unclear. Germline values: CDR1 MNHEY, CDR2 SVGEGT. The CDR3 totals 15 residues. With 9 bases removed from V and 0 bases from J, the gap between germline ends came to 15 bases. The CDR3 here is CARASSHHSYNEQFF. The CDR3, as DNA: TGTGCCAGGGCCAGTAGCCATCACTCCTACAATGAGCAGTTCTTC.

At least ten counts were recorded for this clonotype. The chain employs TRBV20-1 and TRBJ2-3; TRBD2 aligns across 11 bases. Trimming removed 5 bases from V and 4 bases from J; junction bases left unmatched: 5. CDR3 length: 14 amino acids. Germline CDR1 DFQATT, CDR2 SNEGSKA (reference sequence). This CDR3 reads CSALAGGVADTQYF. The CDR3 DNA reads TGCAGTGCTTTAGCGGGGGGGGTTGCAGATACGCAGTATTTT.

This clonotype appeared once. One end of the junction does not line up with germline, which may come from a read error. This chain uses TRBV14 with TRBJ1-1; D might be TRBD1 (5 bases). Germline-derived CDR1 and CDR2 are SGHDN and FVKESK. The length of the CDR3 is 12 residues. The CDR3 nucleotides are TGTGACAGCAGCCGGGACGGGGTGGAAGCTTTCTTT. Encoded protein: CDSSRDGVEAFF.

Concerning this clonotype: The junction does not match germline at one end; this may be a read error. V and J are TRBV29-1 and TRBJ1-1, with D possibly being TRBD1 (5 bases). Germline CDR1 SQVTM, CDR2 ANQGSEA. The CDR3 sequence is 14 residues long. The DNA of the CDR3 is TGCAGCGTTGAAGAGAAAGCAGGGAACACTGAGGCTTTCTTT. This translates into CSVEEKAGNTEAFF. The whole variable domain, filled in from reference TRBV29-1 and TRBJ1-1, reads SAVISQKPSRDICQRGTSLTIQCQVDSQVTMMFWYRQQPGQSLTLIATANQGSEATYESGFVIDKFPISRPNLTFSTLTVSNMSPEDSSIYLCSVEEKAGNTEAFFGQGTRLTVV.

The gene calls are TRBV7-2 and TRBJ2-5; TRBD2 aligns across 11 bases. The CDR3 totals 14 residues. V lost 6 bases to trimming and J lost 5 bases; unmatched junction nucleotides: 5. CDR1 and CDR2 from the germline V gene are SGHTA and FQGNSA. The DNA for the CDR3 is TGTGCCAGCAGTTATAGCGGGGGGGCTGAGACCCAGTACTTC. Amino acids: CASSYSGGAETQYF.

This clonotype is a singleton in its sample. An end of the junction differs from the germline gene, which may be a read error. The CDR3 nucleotides are TGTGCCAGCAGTCCCCAGGTTGGAACAGAAACGCAGTATTTT. The encoded protein is CASSPQVGTETQYF. The chain recombines TRBV28 with TRBJ2-3, with unresolved D. From germline, CDR1 is MDHEN and CDR2 SYDVKM. CDR3 size: 14 residues.

In regard to this clonotype: Possible read error: a much larger clone is one base away. The chain has TRBV28 and TRBJ1-1, with 7 bases identical to TRBD1. J lost 0 bases, V lost 4 bases, and 5 bases had no gene match. CDR3 length: 15 amino acids. Germline loops: CDR1 MDHEN, CDR2 SYDVKM. Here the CDR3 reads CASSSSGTVNTEAFF. The CDR3 region has the DNA TGTGCCAGCAGTTCATCCGGGACAGTGAACACTGAAGCTTTCTTT.

In the case of this clonotype: At one end, the junction sequence differs from germline, possibly due to a read error. The CDR3 bases are TGTGTCAGCAGTTCCGGGACAGGGAATGAAAAACTGTATTTT. Translation gives CVSSSGTGNEKLYF. This chain links TRBV6-2 or TRBV6-3 with TRBJ1-4, with 9 bases that match TRBD1. This CDR3 is built from 14 residues. Germline CDR1 MNHEY, CDR2 SVGEGT.